The T cell receptor (beta chain) under discussion was sequenced for a study of T-cell reconstitution after alpha-beta-depleted transplantation in children. The V gene lost 3 bases and the J gene lost 4 bases, with 12 bases spanning the gap. The CDR3 consists of 14 residues. Molecular barcoding with unique molecular identifiers was used for the TCRbeta library. TCRdb redid the calling of the PCR reads with MiXCR, one entry per CDR3 protein. Of over 550,000 distinct CDR3 sequences in the sample, about 10% are singletons; the top ten hold less than 5%. This clonotype was counted many times. The TCR sequence derives from a human donor who donated a stem cell graft to a child with acute myeloid leukemia. The J gene is TRBJ2-5, the V gene TRBV12-3 or TRBV12-4; D call uncertain. Sequenced material: PBMCs from the stem cell graft donor, taken from the stem cell graft. The CDR3 loop is CASSLRSSTETQYF. CDR3 sequence (DNA): TGTGCCAGCAGTTTGCGGTCCAGTACAGAGACCCAGTACTTC.